This entry concerns a single T cell receptor (beta chain). What it binds is not known. TCRdb's table, derived via immunoSEQ multiplex PCR, lists solely in-frame clones and lacks some. The top ten hold less than 0.4% of the sample, which has tens of thousands of clones, about four fifths seen once. This sample was included in a study of STAT5B mutations in CD4+ large granular lymphocyte leukemia. Across the whole study: Healthy donors showed HLA-associated enrichment of the CDR3 'QG' motif.

The CDR3 consists of 17 residues. V was trimmed by 3 bases and J by 3 bases, leaving 19 bases between them. Looked up from germline, CDR1 is MGHRA and CDR2 is YSYEKL. Study outcomes and limitations: No patients shared main leukemic clonotypes, though around 25% appeared at low frequency elsewhere. Compared with healthy controls (2/35), patient top clones favored TRBV06 (8/27).

Healthy controls were blood donor buffy coats. The receptor was derived from a human donor in good health. The chain joins TRBV4-1 to TRBJ2-3; weak D call: TRBD1 (5 bases). The sample taken for sequencing was CD4+ T cells from blood buffy coats. The CDR3 spells CASSQSFGQGVTDTQYF. CDR3 DNA: TGCGCCAGCAGCCAGTCTTTCGGTCAAGGGGTGACAGATACGCAGTATTTT.